This T cell receptor beta chain appears in the sequencing data of a study of blood T cell repertoires in COVID-19. Study details: Samples of COVID-19 (acute and convalescent) were obtained from the United States, Italy and Spain. Nucleic acid was either cDNA or gDNA, and it came from T cells, B-cell-depleted T cells, or PBMCs.

Followed longitudinally, the Seattle patients had been enrolled during active infection. Methods used by the authors: Cell counts per sample came from amplifying reference gene primers. Profiled with immunoSEQ multiplex PCR; TCRdb holds only in-frame clones, not every one. D and trimming come from the DNA, and the V and J calls and clone size come from that table. The table records 250,000 to 400,000 clones, around 90% of them present only once. V lost 4 bases to trimming and J lost 2 bases, with 11 bases between them. Per the germline V gene, CDR1 is SNHLY and CDR2 is FYNNEI. CDR3 length equals 15 residues.

The clonotype comes from a woman under 40 with COVID-19, enrolled during active disease. V and J are TRBV2 and TRBJ2-2; unclear D gene. The sample was peripheral blood. For the CDR3, the DNA is TGTGCCAGCAGTGGTGAGGCATCAAACACCGGGGAGCTGTTTTTT. Protein sequence: CASSGEASNTGELFF.